A selection of T cell receptor beta chains follows, all from one sample in a study of blood T cell repertoires in COVID-19. Assay used: immunoSEQ multiplex PCR; TCRdb lists only in-frame clones, some missing. The sample consists of 300,000 or so clones, approximately 90% of them appearing once. The sample was PBMCs or T cells enriched from blood (not recorded which). Receptors were obtained from a woman younger than 30 who had recovered from COVID-19. Both conserved end residues are part of each CDR3. A D gene is named only where the DNA matches it firmly. Clone size is stated in some rows and not others, as once, few, many or a class when expanded.

-,-,TRBJ2-1,TRBV5-1,TGCGCCAGCAGCTCTTCAGGGGAAGCTGAGCAGTTCTTC,CASSSSGEAEQFF
-,-,TRBJ1-1,TRBV10-2,TGCGCCAGCAGCGCTCAAGCGCAGGGTATTCGGTGGGGCACTGAAGCTTTCTTT,CASSAQAQGIRWGTEAFF
TRBD2,-,TRBJ2-7,TRBV6-5,TGTGCCAGCAGTTTGGCTAGCGGGAGAGGTTACGAGCAGTACTTC,CASSLASGRGYEQYF
-,-,TRBJ2-7,TRBV3-1/TRBV3-2,TGTGCCAGCAGCCAAGTCCTGGGACAAAGCTCCTACGAGCAGTACTTC,CASSQVLGQSSYEQYF
-,-,TRBJ1-1,TRBV28,TGTGCCAGCAGTTTGTCCGGTAGGAGTGTAGGAGCTTTCTTT,CASSLSGRSVGAFF
TRBD1,-,TRBJ1-2,TRBV4-2,TGTGCCAGCAGCCAAGATAGTAGAGGACAGGGGTTTGGGGGCTACACCTTC,CASSQDSRGQGFGGYTF
-,-,TRBJ2-7,TRBV5-6,TGTGCCAGCAGCCCTTGGGGGGACCCGCGCGAGCAGTACTTC,CASSPWGDPREQYF
-,-,TRBJ1-3,TRBV18,TGTGCCAGCTCACCAAGGGGGGGCCCATCGACGGGAAACACCATATATTTT,CASSPRGGPSTGNTIYF
-,-,TRBJ1-6,TRBV18,TGTGCCAGCTCACCAGACAGTTCCTTGGGTTCACCCCTCCACTTT,CASSPDSSLGSPLHF
TRBD1,-,TRBJ1-5,TRBV28,TGTGCCAGCTCTACCGGGACAGGGAATCAGCCCCAGCATTTT,CASSTGTGNQPQHF
-,-,TRBJ2-3,TRBV7-9,TGTGCCAGCAGCTCCGTGGCGGGGGCCCGCACAGATACGCAGTATTTT,CASSSVAGARTDTQYF
TRBD1,few,TRBJ2-7,TRBV5-1,TGCGCCAGCAGCTGGGACAGGGAGTCTAACGAGCAGTACTTC,CASSWDRESNEQYF
-,-,TRBJ1-4,TRBV28,TGTGCCAGCAGTTCTACACAGGGTGCTGGAGAAAAACTGTTTTTT,CASSSTQGAGEKLFF
-,-,TRBJ1-3,TRBV19,TGTGCCAGCCACCCGGGGGGGTTCTCTGGAAACACCATATATTTT,CASHPGGFSGNTIYF
TRBD2,-,TRBJ2-3,TRBV11-2,TGTGCCAGCAGCTCCGGGACTAGCGGGAGGGCCGGTACAGATACGCAGTATTTT,CASSSGTSGRAGTDTQYF
TRBD1,-,TRBJ2-7,TRBV28,TGTGCCAGCAGCCCCGGGACAGGTCTGGAGCAGTACTTC,CASSPGTGLEQYF
TRBD1,-,TRBJ2-4,TRBV4-1,TGCGCCAGCAGCTCCGGTATGACAGGGGCGGGAGCCAAAAACATTCAGTACTTC,CASSSGMTGAGAKNIQYF
TRBD1,-,TRBJ1-2,TRBV4-1,TGCGCCAGCAGCCAACCAGACAGGGGCAACCTTAACTATGGCTACACCTTC,CASSQPDRGNLNYGYTF
TRBD1,-,TRBJ1-2,TRBV4-1,TGCGCCAGCAGCCCTCGATCGAGACAGGGGAACTATGGCTACACCTTC,CASSPRSRQGNYGYTF
-,-,TRBJ1-2,TRBV5-1,TGCGCCAGCAGCCAAGACAGCTATGGCTACACCTTC,CASSQDSYGYTF
-,few,TRBJ2-2,TRBV19,TGTGCCAGTATCCCCGGCGGGGGAGGGGGGAGACGTACCGGGGAGCTGTTTTTT,CASIPGGGGGRRTGELFF
-,-,TRBJ2-5,TRBV5-1,TGCGCCAGCAGCAGGGACTCCAGCGGGACCCAGTACTTC,CASSRDSSGTQYF
TRBD2,-,TRBJ2-5,TRBV28,TGTGCCAGCAGTTGGACTAGCGGGACACAAGAGACCCAGTACTTC,CASSWTSGTQETQYF
TRBD1,-,TRBJ2-2,TRBV6-4,TGTGCCAGCACAGAGAGACAGGGGGCGCGTACCGGGGAGCTGTTTTTT,CASTERQGARTGELFF
TRBD1,-,TRBJ1-4,TRBV30,TGTGCCTGGAGTGTTCAGGGGGATCCGAATGAAAAACTGTTTTTT,CAWSVQGDPNEKLFF
-,-,TRBJ1-5,TRBV7-3,TGTGCCAGCAGCTCGATCCAGGACAGACCTTCTTGGGGCAATCAGCCCCAGCATTTT,CASSSIQDRPSWGNQPQHF
-,few,TRBJ1-1,TRBV9,TGTGCCAGCAGCGTAGCCGTAAGGGGGGGGAACACTGAAGCTTTCTTT,CASSVAVRGGNTEAFF
TRBD2,-,TRBJ2-7,TRBV28,TGTGCCAGCAGTTTACTACGTGGCGGGAGAAGTGACGAGCAGTACTTC,CASSLLRGGRSDEQYF
-,-,TRBJ1-1,TRBV7-3,TGTGCCAGCAGCCCCGACAGAGATACTGAAGCTTTCTTT,CASSPDRDTEAFF